The 28 T cell receptor beta chains in this list originate from one sample, sequenced in a study of human T cells and chemical hapten exposure. Each CDR3 protein is one row after TCRdb ran MiXCR on the RACE reads. Among more than 80,000 distinct CDR3 sequences listed, 7.5% to 9.5% were seen once. As to time point: patch test 1, 2 weeks after DPC sensitization. Treatment indicated: therapeutic diphenylcyclopropenone sensitization with weekly scalp DPC. Source: whole blood, taken in connection with sensitization to the hapten diphenylcyclopropenone (DPC). The receptors stem from a young woman with alopecia areata. Some clones in this sample may be carry-over from other donors' samples.

The table lists this clonotype with many counts. The chain joins TRBV6-5 to TRBJ1-2; 8 bases line up with TRBD1. The CDR3 totals 15 residues. Per the germline V gene, CDR1 is MNHEY and CDR2 is SVGAGI. The V segment lost 3 bases and the J segment 3 bases; nucleotides outside the gene matches: 6. CDR3: CASSYTQGADYGYTF. In nucleotides, the CDR3 is TGTGCCAGCAGTTATACTCAGGGGGCGGACTATGGCTACACCTTC.

This clonotype appeared many times. This rearrangement joins TRBV18 to TRBJ2-3, with D unresolved. The length of the CDR3 is 14 residues. Trimming took 1 base from V and 0 from J, leaving 5 bases between them. Germline CDR1 KGHSH, CDR2 LQKENI. This CDR3 reads CASSPQPSTDTQYF. CDR3 DNA sequence: TGTGCCAGCTCACCACAACCGAGCACAGATACGCAGTATTTT. Using reference TRBV18 and TRBJ2-3 for the parts outside the CDR3, the full variable domain is NAGVMQNPRHLVRRRGQEARLRCSPMKGHSHVYWYRQLPEEGLKFMVYLQKENIIDESGMPKERFSAEFPKEGPSILRIQQVVRGDSAAYFCASSPQPSTDTQYFGPGTRLTVL.

This clonotype was seen ten or more times. The chain links TRBV7-2 to TRBJ2-3; TRBD2 aligns across 7 bases. The germline CDR1 and CDR2 sequences are SGHTA and FQGNSA. V lost 6 bases to trimming and J lost 2 bases; unmatched junction nucleotides: 8. The CDR3 extends over 15 amino acids. This CDR3 is CASSPLAAHTDTQYF. The CDR3 DNA reads as TGTGCCAGCAGTCCCCTAGCGGCTCACACAGATACGCAGTATTTT.

This clonotype was recorded at least ten times. The J gene is TRBJ2-1, the V gene TRBV7-2, with TRBD2 matching 11 bases. J gave up 9 bases and V 3 bases, and 7 bases lay outside the gene matches. The CDR3 is 15 residues long. The V gene's germline CDR1 is SGHTA and CDR2 FQGNSA. The CDR3 nucleotides read TGTGCCAGCAGCTTGGTAGCGGGGGGGTACGGTGAGCAGTTCTTC. Translating gives CASSLVAGGYGEQFF.

The chain couples TRBV7-3 to TRBJ2-3; D unclear. CDR3 length: 14 amino acids. The germline CDR1 and CDR2 sequences are SGHTA and FQGTGA. Trimming removed 6 bases from V and 0 bases from J, with 10 bases in between. CDR3 coding DNA: TGTGCCAGCAGGGTCTCCTCTAGCACAGATACGCAGTATTTT. Residues: CASRVSSSTDTQYF.

This clonotype has only a few counts. V usage is TRBV5-1 and J usage is TRBJ1-1; 11 bases map to TRBD1. The CDR3 consists of 15 residues. J was trimmed by 4 bases and V by 1 base; bases with no gene match: 3. Germline V gives CDR1 SGHRS, CDR2 YFSETQ. The CDR3 region is CASSLWGQGVTEAFF. In nucleotides, the CDR3 is TGCGCCAGCAGCTTGTGGGGACAGGGGGTCACTGAAGCTTTCTTT. The full variable domain, in which reference TRBV5-1 and TRBJ1-1 provide the parts outside the CDR3, is KAGVTQTPRYLIKTRGQQVTLSCSPISGHRSVSWYQQTPGQGLQFLFEYFSETQRNKGNFPGRFSGRQFSNSRSEMNVSTLELGDSALYLCASSLWGQGVTEAFFGQGTRLTVV.

The rearrangement links TRBV6-1 to TRBJ2-3, with a weak D call TRBD1 (5 bases). V lost 2 bases to trimming and J lost 4 bases, with 13 bases between them. The CDR3 consists of 15 residues. Germline V lookup: CDR1 MNHNS, CDR2 SASEGT. CDR3 sequence: CASSEIGIGADTQYF. The CDR3 DNA reads as TGTGCCAGCAGTGAAATCGGAATAGGGGCAGATACGCAGTATTTT.

In regard to this clonotype: It may be a read error: a sequence one base away is much more abundant. V and J are TRBV20-1 and TRBJ2-1; maybe TRBD2 (7 bases). V shed 1 base and J shed 0 bases, with 13 bases lying between them. The CDR3 covers 16 residues. From germline, CDR1 is DFQATT and CDR2 SNEGSKA (reference sequence). The CDR3 bases are TGCAGTGCTAGAGGACCGGGGGGCAACTCCTACAATGAGCAGTTCTTC. Its protein is CSARGPGGNSYNEQFF.

With respect to this clonotype: The junction shows a germline mismatch at one end, possibly a read error. This chain joins TRBV12-3 or TRBV12-4 and TRBJ2-7; D is ambiguous. This CDR3 is 13 amino acids long. CDR3 in amino acids: CASSFLDLLAQDF. The CDR3 DNA sequence: TGTGCCAGCAGTTTCCTGGACCTCCTTGCTCAGGACTTC.

This clonotype was found a few times. The rearrangement links TRBV12-3 or TRBV12-4 to TRBJ1-1; D call uncertain. V was pared by 0 bases and J by 13 bases, with 12 bases between. CDR3 length: 12 residues. CDR3 nucleotide sequence: TGTGCCAGCAGTTTAGCGCAGACTAAGCTTTTCTTT. Residues: CASSLAQTKLFF.

The chain has TRBV20-1 and TRBJ2-4; D not resolved. Germline-derived CDR1 and CDR2 are DFQATT and SNEGSKA (reference sequence). The CDR3 length is 13 residues. Between the trimmed V and J ends, which lost 6 bases and 3 bases, there was a span of 12 bases. The CDR3: CSAPSPGKNIQYF. As DNA, the CDR3 is TGCAGTGCACCCTCGCCGGGCAAAAACATTCAGTACTTC.

At least ten counts were recorded for this clonotype. This rearrangement joins TRBV10-3 to TRBJ1-1; D is perhaps TRBD1 (5 bases). V was trimmed by 4 bases and J by 3 bases, leaving 12 bases between them. Germline CDR1 is ENHRY and CDR2 is SYGVKD. This CDR3 is 14 amino acids long. In DNA, the CDR3 is TGTGCCATCAGTGGGCAGGGTAGGGACACTGAAGCTTTCTTT. Translated: CAISGQGRDTEAFF.

The chain carries TRBV5-4 and TRBJ1-2; tentatively, D is TRBD1 (5 bases). Trimming left V 1 base short and J 0 bases short, with 10 bases between. CDR3 size: 15 residues. Germline V gene data show CDR1 as SGHNT and CDR2 as YYREEE (reference sequence). CDR3 region: CASSLMTAANYGYTF. DNA for the CDR3: TGTGCCAGCAGCTTGATGACAGCCGCTAACTATGGCTACACCTTC.

The rearrangement joins TRBV5-6 to TRBJ2-3; D may be TRBD1 (5 bases). Germline values: CDR1 SGHDT, CDR2 YYEEEE. This CDR3 has 12 residues. The V end was cut by 1 base, the J end by 7 bases, with 7 bases between. CDR3 loop: CASSLPGNTQYF. CDR3 coding DNA: TGTGCCAGCAGCTTGCCAGGGAATACGCAGTATTTT.

The chain carries TRBV2 and TRBJ2-4, with D perhaps matching TRBD1 (6 bases). The CDR3 runs to 18 residues. Germline V gives CDR1 SNHLY, CDR2 FYNNEI. Trimming cost V 4 bases and J 0 bases, with 19 bases left between them. This CDR3 is CASSGRPTGPLAKNIQYF. CDR3 in DNA: TGTGCCAGCAGTGGACGACCGACAGGCCCTCTAGCCAAAAACATTCAGTACTTC. The variable domain in full, with the rest retrieved from reference TRBV2 and TRBJ2-4, is EPEVTQTPSHQVTQMGQEVILRCVPISNHLYFYWYRQILGQKVEFLVSFYNNEISEKSEIFDDQFSVERPDGSNFTLKIRSTKLEDSAMYFCASSGRPTGPLAKNIQYFGAGTRLSVL.

The gene calls are TRBV10-3 and TRBJ2-1; 7 positions agree with TRBD1. V lost 0 bases to trimming and J lost 7 bases; unmatched junction nucleotides: 9. This CDR3 region has 16 residues. Germline V gives CDR1 ENHRY, CDR2 SYGVKD. The CDR3 DNA reads as TGTGCCATCAGTGAGTCACTCCGGGACAGAACAAATGAGCAGTTCTTC. Protein: CAISESLRDRTNEQFF.

The V call is TRBV20-1, the J call TRBJ1-1; D gene ambiguous. The CDR3 spans 13 residues. The V gene's germline CDR1 is DFQATT and CDR2 SNEGSKA (reference sequence). V gave up 1 base and J gave up 1 base, with 7 bases separating them. The CDR3, as DNA: TGCAGTGCTAGAGTTCAGGCGAACACTGAAGCTTTCTTT. Translation gives CSARVQANTEAFF.

This clonotype was observed a handful of times. The J gene is TRBJ2-7, the V gene TRBV10-3; 12 nucleotides agree with TRBD2. There are 14 residues in the CDR3. Germline loops: CDR1 ENHRY, CDR2 SYGVKD. V shed 6 bases, J shed 5 bases, and the junction held 5 bases outside the gene matches. CDR3 nucleotides: TGTGCCATCAGCTCTAGCGGGGGGGCCGACGAGCAGTACTTC. The encoded protein is CAISSSGGADEQYF.

This clonotype was detected only a few times. The chain links TRBV5-1 to TRBJ1-2, with 7 bases matching TRBD1. Germline trimming cut 4 bases from V and 5 bases from J; bases unmatched to any gene: 8. The CDR3 loop spans 14 amino acids. The V gene's germline CDR1 is SGHRS and CDR2 YFSETQ. Written as DNA, the CDR3 is TGCGCCAGCAGCCCTAGGGGGACAGAGTATGGCTACACCTTC. Translation: CASSPRGTEYGYTF.

This clonotype was seen a few times. The chain couples TRBV9 to TRBJ2-3, with D unclear. From germline, CDR1 is SGDLS and CDR2 YYNGEE. The CDR3 extends over 12 amino acids. V was cut by 3 bases and J by 4 bases, with 6 bases left in between. CDR3 loop: CASSGPSDTQYF. Written as DNA, the CDR3 is TGTGCCAGCAGCGGGCCTTCAGATACGCAGTATTTT.

This clonotype has a count of ten or more. The J gene is TRBJ2-1, the V gene TRBV12-3 or TRBV12-4, with D tentatively TRBD1 or TRBD2 (6 bases each). This CDR3 region has 13 residues. The V end was cut by 6 bases, the J end by 4 bases, with 10 bases between. CDR3 region: CASREGQYNEQFF. In DNA, the CDR3 is TGTGCCAGCAGGGAGGGACAATACAATGAGCAGTTCTTC.

Many counts were recorded for this clonotype. The rearrangement links TRBV6-9 to TRBJ2-1; perhaps TRBD2 as D (6 bases). From germline, CDR1 is MNHGY and CDR2 SVAAGI. This CDR3 has 15 residues. V lost 2 bases and J lost 5, with 13 bases in between. The CDR3 DNA is TGTGCCAGCAGTTATAGGCGGGAAAAAAACAATGAGCAGTTCTTC. It encodes CASSYRREKNNEQFF.

This clonotype was seen a few times. The rearrangement joins TRBV7-9 to TRBJ1-4; the match to TRBD1 covers 9 bases. The trim removed 4 bases at V and 4 bases at J, leaving 4 bases unmatched. This CDR3 is built from 15 residues. Per the germline V gene, CDR1 is SEHNR and CDR2 is FQNEAQ (reference sequence). The CDR3 sequence is CASSWGTGSNEKLFF. For the CDR3, the DNA is TGTGCCAGCAGCTGGGGGACAGGGAGTAATGAAAAACTGTTTTTT. The full variable domain, with the rest looked up from reference TRBV7-9 and TRBJ1-4, is DTGVSQNPRHKITKRGQNVTFRCDPISEHNRLYWYRQTLGQGPEFLTYFQNEAQLEKSRLLSDRFSAERPKGSFSTLEIQRTEQGDSAMYLCASSWGTGSNEKLFFGSGTQLSVL.

Turning to this clonotype: A read error may explain this, as a much larger clone is one base away. The chain couples TRBV29-1 to TRBJ2-7, with D perhaps given as TRBD1 or TRBD2 (5 bases each). CDR3 length: 14 amino acids. The ends were cut back, 6 bases at V and 0 bases at J, with 15 bases in the middle. Germline values: CDR1 SQVTM, CDR2 ANQGSEA. CDR3 DNA sequence: TGCAGCGTGGGGGATAGAGGACCCTCCTACGAGCAGTACTTC. This sequence encodes CSVGDRGPSYEQYF.

This clonotype showed up many times. The genes are TRBV6-5 and TRBJ2-7, with D possibly matching TRBD1 (6 bases). V lost 6 bases to trimming and J lost 0 bases, with 12 bases between them. The CDR3 runs to 14 residues. Germline CDR1 is MNHEY and CDR2 is SVGAGI. In DNA form, the CDR3 reads TGTGCCAGCAGGACTGGACAGTTCTCCTACGAGCAGTACTTC. Its protein product is CASRTGQFSYEQYF.

This clonotype has a handful of counts. The genes are TRBV20-1 and TRBJ2-7; the match to TRBD1 covers 10 bases. There are 13 residues in the CDR3. The trim removed 3 bases at V and 6 bases at J, leaving 5 bases unmatched. Looked up from germline, CDR1 is DFQATT and CDR2 is SNEGSKA (reference sequence). CDR3 bases: TGCAGTGCTAGCGGGACAGGGGTTTCCGAGCAGTACTTC. Residues: CSASGTGVSEQYF.

The table lists this clonotype with many counts. The CDR3 loop reads CASSLSANQPQHF. For the CDR3, the DNA is TGTGCCAGTAGTCTGTCAGCTAATCAGCCCCAGCATTTT. The J gene is TRBJ1-5, the V gene TRBV19; D gene ambiguous. With 5 bases removed from V and 4 bases from J, the gap between germline ends came to 9 bases. Germline CDR1 is LNHDA and CDR2 is SQIVND (reference sequence). The CDR3 length is 13 residues.

Many counts were recorded for this clonotype. The rearrangement joins TRBV18 to TRBJ2-1, with D possibly TRBD2 on 5 matching bases. CDR3 length: 13 amino acids. V lost 6 bases to trimming and J lost 6 bases, with 12 bases between them. The germline V gene encodes CDR1 KGHSH and CDR2 LQKENI. The CDR3 DNA sequence: TGTGCCAGCTCCCAAAACCGGGGCAATGAGCAGTTCTTC. Translation: CASSQNRGNEQFF.